This T cell receptor (beta chain) appears in the sequencing data of a study of PD-1 blockade in classical Hodgkin lymphoma. This table comes from immunoSEQ multiplex PCR, and its TCRdb copy is limited to in-frame clones, with some not included. In the table there are about 46,000 clones, about three quarters of which are singletons. Trimming stripped 5 bases from V and 12 bases from J, with 14 bases between. This CDR3 is built from 12 residues. Germline assignment: CDR1 SGHAT and CDR2 FQNNGV. All patients relapsed after autologous stem cell transplantation, and brentuximab vedotin exposure varied. This clone was observed a single time.

The rearrangement links TRBV11-2 to TRBJ2-1, with a weak D call TRBD1 (6 bases). The TCR originated in a human donor with classical Hodgkin lymphoma. This material consisted of peripheral blood mononuclear cells (PBMCs), taken at baseline. CDR3 loop: CASSPGTSGQFF. DNA of the CDR3: TGTGCCAGCAGCCCCGGGACATCCGGGCAGTTCTTC. Full variable domain (rest looked up from reference TRBV11-2 and TRBJ2-1): EAGVAQSPRYKIIEKRQSVAFWCNPISGHATLYWYQQILGQGPKLLIQFQNNGVVDDSQLPKDRFSAERLKGVDSTLKIQPAKLEDSAVYLCASSPGTSGQFFGPGTRLTVL.